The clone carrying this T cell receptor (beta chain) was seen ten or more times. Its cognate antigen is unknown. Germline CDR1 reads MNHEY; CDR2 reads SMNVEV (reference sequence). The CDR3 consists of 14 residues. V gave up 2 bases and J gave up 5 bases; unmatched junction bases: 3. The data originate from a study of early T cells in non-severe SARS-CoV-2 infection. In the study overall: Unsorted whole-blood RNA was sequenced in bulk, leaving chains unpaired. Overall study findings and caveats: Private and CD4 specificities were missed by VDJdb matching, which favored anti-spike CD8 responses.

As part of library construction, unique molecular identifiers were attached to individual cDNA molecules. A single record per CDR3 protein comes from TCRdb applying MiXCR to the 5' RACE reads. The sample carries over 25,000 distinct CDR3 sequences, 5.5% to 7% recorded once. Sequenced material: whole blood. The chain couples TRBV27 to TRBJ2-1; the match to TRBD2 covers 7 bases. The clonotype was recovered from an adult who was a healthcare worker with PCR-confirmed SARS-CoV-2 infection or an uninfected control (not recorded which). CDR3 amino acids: CASSLGTTHNEQFF. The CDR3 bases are TGTGCCAGCAGTTTAGGGACTACCCACAATGAGCAGTTCTTC.